Listed here are 7 T cell receptor beta chains from one sample, sequenced in a study of CD8+ T cells in alopecia areata. Reverse transcription of extracted RNA yielded cDNA, which provided the sequencing template. Here immunoSEQ multiplex PCR was the method, and the copy in TCRdb shows in-frame clones only, minus some. The sample was found to contain under 350,000 clones, and every one recurs. Sorting relied on CD4, CD8alpha, NKG2D, NKG2ACE and other markers applied to pooled cutaneous lymph node cells. The sequenced sample was CD4+ T cells sorted from a lymph node. The receptors derive from a C3H/HeJ mouse with alopecia areata. MHC haplotype: H2-k.

With regard to this clone: The germline and genes are mouse ones. The CDR3 goes on 4 residues after the read ends, and that part is filled in from the germline J gene. This chain connects TRBV29 to TRBJ2-7; D is possibly TRBD1 (5 bases). V was cut by 1 base and J by 0 bases, with 10 bases left in between. The CDR3 consists of 15 residues. Germline V gives CDR1 MSHET, CDR2 SYDVDS. The CDR3 sequence is CASSLWEGSSYEQYF. The CDR3 DNA, read in part, is TGTGCTAGCAGTTTATGGGAGGGGAGCTCCTAT.

This clone was observed a handful of times. The germline and genes are mouse ones. The read gets to within 4 residues of the CDR3 end, and the germline J gene fills in the rest. This sample includes further DNA sequences coding for the same CDR3. The rearrangement links TRBV19 to TRBJ2-7; 9 bases fit TRBD2. This CDR3 has 13 residues. Germline V gene lookup returns CDR1 FNHDT and CDR2 SITEND (reference sequence). The CDR3: CASSPGTGYEQYF. Partial CDR3 DNA: TGTGCCAGCAGTCCCGGGACTGGGTAT. Full variable domain (missing parts from reference TRBV19 and TRBJ2-7): GGIITQTPKFLIGQEGQKLTLKCQQNFNHDTMYWYRQDSGKGLRLIYYSITENDLQKGDLSEGYDASREKKSSFSLTVTSAQKNEMAVFLCASSPGTGYEQYFGPGTRLTVL.

Comment on this clone: The gene names given are mouse names. The read ends 4 residues early relative to the CDR3; the germline J gene fills the gap. The chain links TRBV19 to TRBJ2-2; a weak D match, TRBD2 (6 bases). The CDR3 extends over 13 amino acids. With 5 bases removed from V and 6 bases from J, the gap between germline ends came to 11 bases. Germline V gene sequence: CDR1 FNHDT, CDR2 SITEND (reference sequence). CDR3 bases read: TGTGCCAGCAGCCTTGGGGGACCCGGG. It specifies CASSLGGPG. The entire CDR3 protein is CASSLGGPGQLYF.

This clone has a handful of counts. Gene names denote mouse genes. Read coverage stops 4 residues before the CDR3 terminus; the germline J gene supplies the remainder. V and J are TRBV19 and TRBJ2-2, with 10 nucleotides matching TRBD1. The CDR3 length is 15 residues. The germline V gene has CDR1 FNHDT and CDR2 SITEND (reference sequence). The CDR3 reads CASRSSGTGDGQLYF. Incomplete CDR3 DNA: TGTGCCAGCAGGAGCTCCGGGACAGGGGACGGG.

Worth noting for this clone: The genes are named according to mouse. The read ends 4 residues before the CDR3 terminus; that terminus is restored from the germline J gene. The gene calls are TRBV13-1 and TRBJ2-2; the D gene is possibly TRBD1 (6 bases). Trimming took off 0 bases at V and 6 bases at J, with 12 bases between the two ends. Germline V CDR1 and CDR2: NSHNY, SYGAGN. The CDR3 sequence is 15 residues long. The sequenced CDR3 bases are TGTGCCAGCAGTGATGCCCACAGGGTCCCCGGG. This encodes CASSDAHRVPG. The whole CDR3 is CASSDAHRVPGQLYF.

For this clone: Gene names are mouse gene names. The CDR3 extends 3 residues past the end of the read, so its final part is completed from the germline J gene. The chain couples TRBV29 to TRBJ1-6, with a tentative D call TRBD1 (5 bases). TRBJ1-6 is an ORF for which the function is uncertain. The length of the CDR3 is 15 residues. Trimming left V 5 bases short and J 0 bases short, with 8 bases between. The V gene's germline CDR1 is MSHET and CDR2 SYDVDS. CDR3 DNA (partial): TGTGCTAGCAGTACGACAGCTTCCTATAATTCGCCC. It yields the protein CASSTTASYNSP. Given in full, the CDR3 is CASSTTASYNSPLYF.

There are a few counts of this clone. Gene and germline names: mouse. The observed sequence ends 4 residues before the CDR3 terminus, with the missing tail filled in from the germline J gene. The chain recombines TRBV5 with TRBJ1-2; D gene ambiguous. The germline V gene has CDR1 LGHNA and CDR2 YNLKQL (reference sequence). The CDR3 runs to 13 residues. CDR3 bases read: TGTGCCAGCAGCCAAGATTGGGGTTCC. It translates to CASSQDWGS. In full, the CDR3 is CASSQDWGSDYTF.